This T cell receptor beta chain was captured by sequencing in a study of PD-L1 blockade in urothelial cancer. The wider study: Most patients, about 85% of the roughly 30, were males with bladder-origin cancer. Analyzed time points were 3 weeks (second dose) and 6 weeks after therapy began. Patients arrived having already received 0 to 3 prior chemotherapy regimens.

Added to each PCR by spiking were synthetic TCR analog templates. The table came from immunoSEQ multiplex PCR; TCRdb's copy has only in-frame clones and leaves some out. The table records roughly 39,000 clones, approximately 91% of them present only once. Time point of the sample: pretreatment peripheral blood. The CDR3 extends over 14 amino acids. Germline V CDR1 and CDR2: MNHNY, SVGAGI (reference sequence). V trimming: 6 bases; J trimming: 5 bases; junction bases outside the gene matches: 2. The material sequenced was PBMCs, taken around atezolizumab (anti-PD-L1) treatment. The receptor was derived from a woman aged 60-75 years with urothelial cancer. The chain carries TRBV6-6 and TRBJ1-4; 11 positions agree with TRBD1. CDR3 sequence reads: CASSRDRGNEKLFF. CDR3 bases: TGTGCCAGCAGCAGGGACAGGGGGAATGAAAAACTGTTTTTT.